A selection of T cell receptor beta chains follows, all from one sample in a study of regulatory T cells in long-lasting Graves disease. TCRdb called the multiplex PCR reads again in MiXCR, with one record for every CDR3 protein. The top ten hold roughly a tenth of the sample, which has about 540,000 distinct CDR3 sequences, roughly 14% seen once. This same sample was also part of a study on T cells in Graves' hyperthyroidism and ophthalmopathy.

The sample was peripheral blood mononuclear cells (PBMCs), taken at new diagnosis, from a patient treated with antithyroid drugs. These receptors were taken from a man under 40 with Graves disease. Each CDR3 is given with its conserved first and last residue. D genes are given only for firm matches. The listing skips clone size in some rows; elsewhere it reads once, few, many or a size class.

V gene	J gene	D gene	clone size	CDR3 DNA	CDR3 protein
TRBV12-3/TRBV12-4	TRBJ2-1	-	-	TGTGCCAGCAGTTCCCCGGGTCCCGTATTCGACAATGAGCAGTTCTTC	CASSSPGPVFDNEQFF
TRBV18	TRBJ2-7	-	few	TGTGCCAGCTCACCTGCGGCTTACTACGAGCAGTACTTC	CASSPAAYYEQYF
TRBV6-5	TRBJ2-6	-	many	TGTGCCAGCAGTTACGCCGGCTCTGGGGCCAACGTCCTGACTTTC	CASSYAGSGANVLTF
TRBV6-1	TRBJ2-1	-	many	TGTGCCAGCAGGGGGGCGAACAGCGGATCCAATGAGCAGTTCTTC	CASRGANSGSNEQFF
TRBV9	TRBJ2-1	TRBD2	many	TGTGCCAGCAGCGTAGATGCTAGCGGGAGGTTAGACAATGAGCAGTTCTTC	CASSVDASGRLDNEQFF
TRBV20-1	TRBJ2-7	-	many	TGCAGTGCCTCCCCTATCGGGCAGTACTTC	CSASPIGQYF
TRBV7-9	TRBJ2-3	-	-	TGTGCCAGCAGCTTAGAAGCTTGGGCCACAGATACGCAGTATTTT	CASSLEAWATDTQYF
TRBV5-4	TRBJ1-6	-	once	TGTGCCAGCAGCGGGGACGGGAACTCCTATCATTCACCCCTCCACTTT	CASSGDGNSYHSPLHF
TRBV5-4	TRBJ2-7	-	-	TGTGCCAGCAGCTTGTATGTAGGACTCCCGGCCTACGAGCAGTACTTC	CASSLYVGLPAYEQYF
TRBV7-9	TRBJ2-1	TRBD2	many	TGTGCCAGCAGCCAACCGGGACTAGGGCCCAATGAGCAGTTCTTC	CASSQPGLGPNEQFF
TRBV24-1	TRBJ1-5	TRBD1	many	TGTGCCACCAGTGATGCCGGGACAGGGATGCGGCAGCCCCAGCATTTT	CATSDAGTGMRQPQHF
TRBV7-9	TRBJ1-1	-	many	TGTGCCAGCACCTTGAAGGGGCCCCAAGCTTTCTTT	CASTLKGPQAFF
TRBV9	TRBJ1-3	-	-	TGTGCCAGCAGTGAAAACTCTGGAAACACCATATATTTT	CASSENSGNTIYF
TRBV15	TRBJ2-1	-	-	TGTGCCACCAGCAGAACCCCCTACAATGAGCAGTTCTTC	CATSRTPYNEQFF
TRBV7-9	TRBJ1-2	-	-	TGTGCCAGCAGCTTAGGTGGCTTCCTAGAGAGCTACACCTTC	CASSLGGFLESYTF
TRBV29-1	TRBJ2-1	TRBD2	-	TGCAGCGTTGAAGGGGACTATGGGGGGAGAGGGTACAATGAGCAGTTCTTC	CSVEGDYGGRGYNEQFF
TRBV2	TRBJ2-7	-	many	TGTGCCAGCAGTCCTCAGGGTGCGGCCGAGCAGTACTTC	CASSPQGAAEQYF
TRBV2	TRBJ2-3	TRBD2	many	TGTGCCAGCAGTGAGCTAGCGGGAGGTCCTACGCAGTATTTT	CASSELAGGPTQYF
TRBV3-1	TRBJ2-5	TRBD2	-	TGTGCCAGCAGCCAGGAGGGACTAGCGGTGCGAGAGACCCAGTACTTC	CASSQEGLAVRETQYF
TRBV14	TRBJ2-7	-	many	TGTGCCAGCAGCCAGGTCACGGCGAACGAGCAGTACTTC	CASSQVTANEQYF
TRBV19	TRBJ2-3	TRBD2	-	TGTGCCAGTATCGGCAGAGGGCTAGCGGGAGAGGCAGATACGCAGTATTTT	CASIGRGLAGEADTQYF
TRBV19	TRBJ2-7	-	few	TGTGCCAGTACCCCTTCGAACAGCCCAGGCGAGCAGTACTTC	CASTPSNSPGEQYF
TRBV7-2	TRBJ2-3	TRBD2	-	TGTGCCAGCAGCTTGGGAGGGGCTAGCGGGACCCGACGGACGCAGTATTTT	CASSLGGASGTRRTQYF
TRBV18	TRBJ2-2	-	few	TGTGCCAGCTCACCACAAGTAAGGCGGACCCACGGGGAGCTGTTTTTT	CASSPQVRRTHGELFF
TRBV27	TRBJ2-3	-	many	TGTGCCAGCAGTCCTAGGACTCAAATAACAGATACGCAGTATTTT	CASSPRTQITDTQYF
TRBV24-1	TRBJ2-6	-	many	TGTGCCACCAGTGATCCCACGTCCGCTGGGGCCAACGTCCTGACTTTC	CATSDPTSAGANVLTF
TRBV27	TRBJ2-7	TRBD2	-	TGTGCCAGCAGTATCACCGGGACTAGCGGTGAGCAGTACTTC	CASSITGTSGEQYF
TRBV10-1	TRBJ1-6	-	-	TGCGCCAGCAGTGACAGGAGCGGAGGGAATTCACCCCTCCACTTT	CASSDRSGGNSPLHF
TRBV11-2	TRBJ2-4	-	many	TGTGCCAGCAGCCTGGCTAGTGTTCAGAACATTCAGTACTTC	CASSLASVQNIQYF
TRBV20-1	TRBJ2-3	TRBD2	many	TGCAGTGCCCCCGGGCTAGCGGGAGTTCGGAGCACAGATACGCAGTATTTT	CSAPGLAGVRSTDTQYF
TRBV12-3/TRBV12-4	TRBJ1-5	-	few	TGTGCCAGCAGTTCACAGAGGGGAGAGCCCCAGCATTTT	CASSSQRGEPQHF
TRBV10-1	TRBJ2-1	-	many	TGCGCCAGCCAGGACCCCTACAATGAGCAGTTCTTC	CASQDPYNEQFF
TRBV12-5	TRBJ2-1	-	many	TGTGCTAGTGGTTTGGTCGCCAGGGGGGATAACAATGAGCAGTTCTTC	CASGLVARGDNNEQFF
TRBV6-2/TRBV6-3	TRBJ1-1	-	many	TGTGCCAGCAGGAGTCACAGGGAAGGCACTGAAGCTTTCTTT	CASRSHREGTEAFF